These 8 T cell receptor beta chains came from one sample sequenced in a study of CXCR3-negative and CXCR3-positive naive CD8 T cells. UMI-labeled TRB cDNA libraries were prepared by 5' RACE. TCRdb reworked the 5' RACE reads into one entry per CDR3 protein, no DNA. The repertoire table contains about 57,000 distinct CDR3 sequences. Sequencing was performed on memory CD8+ T cells from blood. The receptors were sampled from a human donor in good health. Some clones in this sample may be carry-over from other donors' samples.

V gene TRBV29-1 combines with J gene TRBJ1-1. The length of the CDR3 is 12 residues. Germline V gives CDR1 SQVTM, CDR2 ANQGSEA. CDR3 residues: CSVWRWNTEAFF.

V and J are TRBV27 and TRBJ2-3; the D gene TCRdb calls, TRBD1, cannot be checked with no DNA. Germline CDR1 reads MNHEY; CDR2 reads SMNVEV (reference sequence). The CDR3 consists of 13 residues. CDR3 sequence reads: CASSPGGPDTQYF.

This chain connects TRBV12-3 or TRBV12-4 to TRBJ2-2. This CDR3 is built from 14 residues. The chain's CDR3 is CASSRIGNTGELFF.

The chain uses TRBV20-1 and TRBJ2-3; checking the TCRdb D call of TRBD1 is not possible without DNA. Germline V gene sequence: CDR1 DFQATT, CDR2 SNEGSKA (reference sequence). This CDR3 has 15 residues. This CDR3 is CSADGTGAWGDTQYF.

The chain links TRBV15 to TRBJ1-1; TCRdb's D call of TRBD1 is untestable without DNA. Germline lookup yields CDR1 LNHNV and CDR2 YYDKDF (reference sequence). The CDR3 is 15 residues long. This CDR3 reads CATSRDPYTDSEAFF.

This chain connects TRBV29-1 to TRBJ2-1; TCRdb's assignment of TRBD2 cannot be checked, as there is no DNA. Germline loops: CDR1 SQVTM, CDR2 ANQGSEA. This CDR3 is built from 15 residues. This CDR3 is CSVETGTSGSGEQFF.

This chain uses TRBV29-1 with TRBJ1-5; the TRBD1 assignment by TCRdb is unverifiable without DNA. The CDR3 is made up of 13 amino acids. The V gene's germline CDR1 is SQVTM and CDR2 ANQGSEA. The CDR3 is CSVKQGFDQPQHF.

This chain joins TRBV6-6 and TRBJ2-2; no DNA is available, so the TRBD2 call from TCRdb remains unchecked. The CDR3 contains 14 residues. Germline lookup yields CDR1 MNHNY and CDR2 SVGAGI (reference sequence). CDR3 amino acids: CASLGRQNTGELFF.